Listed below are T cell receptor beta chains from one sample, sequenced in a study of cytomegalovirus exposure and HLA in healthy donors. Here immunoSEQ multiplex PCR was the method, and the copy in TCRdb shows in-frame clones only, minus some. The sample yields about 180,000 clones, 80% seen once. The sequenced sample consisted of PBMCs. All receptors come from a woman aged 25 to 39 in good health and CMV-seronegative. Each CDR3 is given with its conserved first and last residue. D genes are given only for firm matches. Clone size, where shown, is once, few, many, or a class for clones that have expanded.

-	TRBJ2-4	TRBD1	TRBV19	CASSILYRGSVTAKNIQYF	TGTGCCAGTAGTATATTGTACAGGGGGAGTGTGACGGCCAAAAACATTCAGTACTTC
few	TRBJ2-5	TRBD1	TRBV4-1	CASSPGTGKGQETQYF	TGCGCCAGCAGCCCTGGGACAGGGAAGGGCCAGGAGACCCAGTACTTC
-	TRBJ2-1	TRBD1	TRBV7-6	CASSRWPQGQHNEQFF	TGTGCCAGCAGCCGATGGCCCCAGGGACAGCACAATGAGCAGTTCTTC
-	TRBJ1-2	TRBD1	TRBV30	CAWSVTGLVPTLNYGYTF	TGTGCCTGGAGTGTGACAGGGCTAGTGCCCACCCTAAACTATGGCTACACCTTC
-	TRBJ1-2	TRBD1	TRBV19	CASSGQGFSYGYTF	TGTGCCAGTAGTGGACAGGGCTTCTCCTATGGCTACACCTTC
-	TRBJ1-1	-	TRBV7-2	CASSLALSAEAFF	TGTGCCAGCAGCTTAGCGCTCAGCGCTGAAGCTTTCTTT
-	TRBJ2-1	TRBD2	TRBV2	CASFGTSGGAFNEQFF	TGTGCCAGCTTCGGGACTAGCGGGGGGGCCTTCAATGAGCAGTTCTTC
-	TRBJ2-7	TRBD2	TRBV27	CASSLRPQLAGGFEQYF	TGTGCCAGCAGTTTAAGGCCACAACTAGCGGGGGGGTTCGAGCAGTACTTC
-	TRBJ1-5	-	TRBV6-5	CASTGTSGGADTQHF	TGTGCCAGCACCGGGACTAGCGGCGGCGCAGATACGCAGCATTTT
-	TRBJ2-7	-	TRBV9	CASSVASFGQYEQYF	TGTGCCAGCAGCGTAGCTTCCTTTGGACAGTACGAACAGTACTTC
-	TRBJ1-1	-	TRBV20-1	CRAGVNTEAFF	TGCAGGGCAGGGGTGAACACTGAAGCTTTCTTT
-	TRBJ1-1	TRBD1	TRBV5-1	CASSFALWPGTENTEAFF	TGCGCCAGCAGCTTCGCGCTCTGGCCCGGGACAGAGAACACTGAAGCTTTCTTT
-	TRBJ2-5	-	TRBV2	CASSSDRKETQYF	TGTGCCAGCAGTTCTGACAGAAAAGAGACCCAGTACTTC
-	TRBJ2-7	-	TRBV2	CASSLTLLTSAYEQYF	TGTGCCAGCAGCCTAACTTTGTTGACCAGCGCCTACGAGCAGTACTTC
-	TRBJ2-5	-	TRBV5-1	CASSRGTAKETQYF	TGCGCCAGCAGCCGCGGGACAGCTAAAGAGACCCAGTACTTC
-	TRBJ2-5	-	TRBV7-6	CASSFDPVGEGWTQYF	TGTGCCAGCAGCTTCGACCCCGTGGGTGAGGGTTGGACCCAGTACTTC
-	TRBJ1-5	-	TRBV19	CASSIYPQGSNQPQHF	TGTGCCAGTAGTATATATCCTCAGGGGAGCAATCAGCCCCAGCATTTT
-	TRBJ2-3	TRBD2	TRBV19	CASSILTPGLGLTDTQYF	TGTGCCAGTAGTATCCTAACGCCGGGACTAGGGCTCACAGATACGCAGTATTTT
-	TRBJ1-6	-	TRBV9	CASSVQAGLTYNSPLHF	TGTGCCAGCAGCGTTCAGGCAGGGTTAACCTATAATTCACCCCTCCACTTT